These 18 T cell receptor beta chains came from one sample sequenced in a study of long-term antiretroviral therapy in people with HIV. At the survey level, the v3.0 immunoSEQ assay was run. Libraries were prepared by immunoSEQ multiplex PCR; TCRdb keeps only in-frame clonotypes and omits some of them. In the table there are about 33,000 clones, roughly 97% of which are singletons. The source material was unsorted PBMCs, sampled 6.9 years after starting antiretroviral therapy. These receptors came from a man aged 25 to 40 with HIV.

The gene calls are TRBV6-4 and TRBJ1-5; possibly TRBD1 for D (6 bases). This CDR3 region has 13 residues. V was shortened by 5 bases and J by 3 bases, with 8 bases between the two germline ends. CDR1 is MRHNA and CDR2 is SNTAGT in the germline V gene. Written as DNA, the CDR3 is TGTGCCAGCAGTACAGGGCCCAATCAGCCCCAGCATTTT. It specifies CASSTGPNQPQHF.

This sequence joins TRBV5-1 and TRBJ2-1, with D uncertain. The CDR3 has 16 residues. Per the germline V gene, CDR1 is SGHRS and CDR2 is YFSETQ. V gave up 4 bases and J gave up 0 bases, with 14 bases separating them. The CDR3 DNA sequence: TGCGCCAGCAGCCCTACCCAGCAGATCTCCTACAATGAGCAGTTCTTC. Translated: CASSPTQQISYNEQFF. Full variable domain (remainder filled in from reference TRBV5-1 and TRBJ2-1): KAGVTQTPRYLIKTRGQQVTLSCSPISGHRSVSWYQQTPGQGLQFLFEYFSETQRNKGNFPGRFSGRQFSNSRSEMNVSTLELGDSALYLCASSPTQQISYNEQFFGPGTRLTVL.

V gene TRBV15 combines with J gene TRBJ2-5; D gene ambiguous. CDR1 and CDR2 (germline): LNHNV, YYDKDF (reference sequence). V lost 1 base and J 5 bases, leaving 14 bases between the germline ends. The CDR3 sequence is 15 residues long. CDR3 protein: CATSRAVKGWETQYF. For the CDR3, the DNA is TGTGCCACCAGCAGAGCAGTGAAAGGGTGGGAGACCCAGTACTTC.

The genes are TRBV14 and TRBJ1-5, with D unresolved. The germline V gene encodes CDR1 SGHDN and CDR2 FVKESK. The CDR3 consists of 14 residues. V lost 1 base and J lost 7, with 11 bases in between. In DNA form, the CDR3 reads TGTGCCAGCAGCCAAGTAGTGTGGAACCAGCCCCAGCATTTT. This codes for CASSQVVWNQPQHF.

The CDR3 region has the DNA TGTGCCAGCAGCTTGGCCAAGGGGGCGGTGGAGGCTTTCTTT. Translated, it gives CASSLAKGAVEAFF. The V call is TRBV5-4, the J call TRBJ1-1; 7 nucleotides line up with TRBD1. Germline values: CDR1 SGHNT, CDR2 YYREEE (reference sequence). This CDR3 is built from 14 residues. V lost 0 bases, J lost 11 bases, and 10 bases stayed unmatched.

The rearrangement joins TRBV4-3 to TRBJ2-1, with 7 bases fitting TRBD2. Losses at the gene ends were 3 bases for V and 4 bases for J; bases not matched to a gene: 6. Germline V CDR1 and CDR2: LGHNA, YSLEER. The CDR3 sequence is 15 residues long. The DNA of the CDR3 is TGCGCCAGCAGCCAGGGGAGCGGGGAGTACAATGAGCAGTTCTTC. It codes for CASSQGSGEYNEQFF.

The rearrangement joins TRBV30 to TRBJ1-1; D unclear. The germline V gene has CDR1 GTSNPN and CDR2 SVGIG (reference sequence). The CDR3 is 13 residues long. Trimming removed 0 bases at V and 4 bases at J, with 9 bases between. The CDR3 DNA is TGTGCCTGGAGTGTTGGGAGTGGCACTGAAGCTTTCTTT. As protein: CAWSVGSGTEAFF.

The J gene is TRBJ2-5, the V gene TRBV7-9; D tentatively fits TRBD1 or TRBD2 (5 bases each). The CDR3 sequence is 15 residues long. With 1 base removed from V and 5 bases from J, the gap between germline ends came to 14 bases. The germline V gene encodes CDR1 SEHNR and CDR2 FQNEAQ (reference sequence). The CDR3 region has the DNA TGTGCCAGCAGCTTAGTGGCAGGGCGGAGGGAGACCCAGTACTTC. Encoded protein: CASSLVAGRRETQYF.

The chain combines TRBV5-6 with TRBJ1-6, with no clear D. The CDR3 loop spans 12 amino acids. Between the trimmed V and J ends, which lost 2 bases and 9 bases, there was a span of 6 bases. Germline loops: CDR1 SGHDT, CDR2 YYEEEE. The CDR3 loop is CASSFNGSPLHF. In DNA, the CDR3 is TGTGCCAGCAGCTTTAATGGTTCACCCCTCCACTTT.

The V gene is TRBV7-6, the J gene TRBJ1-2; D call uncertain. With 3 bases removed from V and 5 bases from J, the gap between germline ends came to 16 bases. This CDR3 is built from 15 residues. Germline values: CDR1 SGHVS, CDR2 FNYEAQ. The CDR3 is CASSFNRPRGYGYTF. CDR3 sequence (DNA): TGTGCCAGCAGCTTCAATCGACCCAGAGGATATGGCTACACCTTC.

The CDR3 loop reads CSVRETGTNTGELFF. The CDR3 region has the DNA TGCAGCGTTAGAGAGACAGGAACGAACACCGGGGAGCTGTTTTTT. This rearrangement joins TRBV29-1 to TRBJ2-2, with TRBD1 as a possible D gene (6 bases). This CDR3 is built from 15 residues. Between the trimmed V and J ends, which lost 5 bases and 0 bases, there was a span of 13 bases. Germline CDR1 is SQVTM and CDR2 is ANQGSEA.

The CDR3 DNA reads as TGTGCCAGCAGCTTAGCGGGAGACTCCTACGAGCAGTACTTC. Amino acid sequence: CASSLAGDSYEQYF. V gene TRBV11-2 combines with J gene TRBJ2-7, with D tentatively TRBD2 (6 bases). CDR1 and CDR2 from the germline V gene are SGHAT and FQNNGV. The CDR3 length is 14 residues. The germline V and J ends were trimmed by 1 base and 0 bases, with 7 bases remaining between them.

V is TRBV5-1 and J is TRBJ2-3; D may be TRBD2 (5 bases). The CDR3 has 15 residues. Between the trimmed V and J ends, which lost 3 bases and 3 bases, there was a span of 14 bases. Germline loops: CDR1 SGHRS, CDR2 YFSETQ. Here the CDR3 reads CASSSEVGATDTQYF. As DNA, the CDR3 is TGCGCCAGCAGCTCAGAGGTGGGAGCGACAGATACGCAGTATTTT. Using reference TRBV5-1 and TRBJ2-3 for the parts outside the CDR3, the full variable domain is KAGVTQTPRYLIKTRGQQVTLSCSPISGHRSVSWYQQTPGQGLQFLFEYFSETQRNKGNFPGRFSGRQFSNSRSEMNVSTLELGDSALYLCASSSEVGATDTQYFGPGTRLTVL.

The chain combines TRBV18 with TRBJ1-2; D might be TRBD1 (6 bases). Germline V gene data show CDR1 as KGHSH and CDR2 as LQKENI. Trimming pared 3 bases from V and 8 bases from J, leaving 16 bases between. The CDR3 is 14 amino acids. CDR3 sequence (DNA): TGTGCCAGCTCACCCGTCCCACAGGGAAGAGGCTACACCTTC. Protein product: CASSPVPQGRGYTF.

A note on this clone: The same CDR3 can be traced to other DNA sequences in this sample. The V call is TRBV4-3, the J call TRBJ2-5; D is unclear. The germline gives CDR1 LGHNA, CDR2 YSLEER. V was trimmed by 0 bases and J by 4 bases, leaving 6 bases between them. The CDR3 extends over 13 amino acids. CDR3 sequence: CASSQDRAETQYF. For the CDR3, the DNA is TGCGCCAGCAGCCAAGATCGGGCAGAGACCCAGTACTTC.

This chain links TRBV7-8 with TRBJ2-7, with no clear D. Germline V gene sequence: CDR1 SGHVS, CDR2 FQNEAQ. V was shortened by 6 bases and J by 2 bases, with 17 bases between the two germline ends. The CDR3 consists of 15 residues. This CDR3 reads CASSESRVNTYEQYF. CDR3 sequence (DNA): TGTGCCAGCAGTGAATCCCGGGTCAACACCTACGAGCAGTACTTC.

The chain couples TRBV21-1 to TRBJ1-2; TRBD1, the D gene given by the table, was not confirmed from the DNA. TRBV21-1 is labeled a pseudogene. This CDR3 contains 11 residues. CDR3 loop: CASSRGGGYTF. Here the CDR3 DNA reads TGTGCCAGCTCCAGGGGTGGTGGCTACACCTTC.

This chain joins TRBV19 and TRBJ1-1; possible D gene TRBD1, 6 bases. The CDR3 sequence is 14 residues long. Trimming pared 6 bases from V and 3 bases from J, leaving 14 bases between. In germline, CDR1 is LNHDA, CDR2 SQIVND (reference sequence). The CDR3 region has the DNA TGTGCCAGTAGAGACAAAGGGGGGTACACTGAAGCTTTCTTT. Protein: CASRDKGGYTEAFF.